This TCR beta chain was recovered during a study of CD8+ T cells in alopecia areata. It was cDNA, reverse transcribed from extracted RNA, that served as the sequencing template. TCRdb's copy holds only in-frame clones and misses some; the assay was immunoSEQ multiplex PCR. Of roughly 250,000 clones listed, around 67% were seen once; the top ten hold approximately 1.2%. The CDR3 contains 14 residues. Germline V lookup: CDR1 SGHRS, CDR2 YFSETQ. Trimming at V came to 0 bases and at J to 6 bases, leaving 0 bases not matched to a gene. About this clone itself: Other DNA sequences within the sample encode an identical CDR3.

Sequences were derived from CD4+ T cells sorted from blood, sampled at week 0. The chain couples TRBV5-1 to TRBJ1-6, with 7 bases that match TRBD1. The receptor comes from a human donor with alopecia areata. The CDR3 sequence: CASSLGQGNSPLHF. CDR3 in DNA: TGCGCCAGCAGCTTGGGACAGGGTAATTCACCCCTCCACTTT.